This T cell receptor (beta chain) was recovered during a study of blood T cell repertoires in COVID-19. Profiled with immunoSEQ multiplex PCR; TCRdb holds only in-frame clones, not every one. The table lists around 400,000 clones, more than 70% of them singletons. The CDR3 covers 15 residues. The junction had 4 bases not matched to a gene; V was cut back by 4 bases and J by 3 bases. CDR1 is MNHEY and CDR2 is SVGAGI in the germline V gene. This rearrangement joins TRBV6-5 to TRBJ2-1; 9 positions agree with TRBD1. This receptor was identified in an older woman with COVID-19, enrolled during active disease. The source material was peripheral blood. The chain's CDR3 is CASSLDRGFYNEQFF. CDR3 bases: TGTGCCAGCAGTTTAGACAGGGGGTTCTACAATGAGCAGTTCTTC.